This is a list of T cell receptor beta chains from one sample in a study of a mutant IDH1 vaccine in newly diagnosed glioma. Clones were sequenced by immunoSEQ multiplex PCR, and TCRdb holds only the in-frame ones, with some missing. The table includes about 56,000 clones, roughly 80% detected once. These receptors lack a known antigen. Here the sequenced sample was PBMCs, taken from a glioma patient whose treatment included an IDH1 peptide vaccine. The receptors here all came from a woman aged 50 to 60 with glioma. Both conserved end residues are part of each CDR3. Each record gives: J gene, D gene, V gene, clone size, CDR3 protein, CDR3 DNA. The D gene is left open where the match is weak. Expanded clones are given a class, and other clones once, few, many or no size at all.

j_call: TRBJ1-3
d_call: NA
v_call: TRBV5-6
clone_size: NA
cdr3_aa: CASSLGGRATGNTIYF
cdr3_nt: TGTGCCAGCAGCTTGGGGGGCAGGGCTACTGGAAACACCATATATTTT

j_call: TRBJ1-1
d_call: TRBD1
v_call: TRBV5-1
clone_size: few
cdr3_aa: CASSMDRPGAEAFF
cdr3_nt: TGCGCCAGCAGCATGGACAGGCCTGGGGCTGAAGCTTTCTTT

j_call: TRBJ1-6
d_call: NA
v_call: TRBV6-5
clone_size: NA
cdr3_aa: CATTWGSYNSPLHF
cdr3_nt: TGTGCCACCACCTGGGGCTCCTATAATTCACCCCTCCACTTT

j_call: TRBJ1-1
d_call: TRBD1
v_call: TRBV9
clone_size: NA
cdr3_aa: CASSGGGMNTEAFF
cdr3_nt: TGTGCCAGCAGCGGAGGGGGCATGAACACTGAAGCTTTCTTT

j_call: TRBJ1-2
d_call: NA
v_call: TRBV5-4
clone_size: NA
cdr3_aa: CASSPTDSRPLYGYTF
cdr3_nt: TGTGCCAGCAGCCCGACAGACAGCAGACCCCTCTATGGCTACACCTTC

j_call: TRBJ1-3
d_call: NA
v_call: TRBV6-1
clone_size: NA
cdr3_aa: CASSEAHGGSSGNTIYF
cdr3_nt: TGTGCCAGCAGTGAAGCGCACGGGGGGAGCTCTGGAAACACCATATATTTT

j_call: TRBJ2-3
d_call: TRBD1
v_call: TRBV5-1
clone_size: NA
cdr3_aa: CASSLGQGAIDTQYF
cdr3_nt: TGCGCCAGCAGTCTGGGACAGGGGGCAATAGATACGCAGTATTTT

j_call: TRBJ1-2
d_call: NA
v_call: TRBV28
clone_size: NA
cdr3_aa: CASSSGYGYTF
cdr3_nt: TGTGCCAGCAGTTCCGGCTATGGCTACACCTTC

j_call: TRBJ1-1
d_call: NA
v_call: TRBV7-2
clone_size: NA
cdr3_aa: CASSLSKVLNTEAFF
cdr3_nt: TGTGCCAGCAGCTTAAGTAAAGTCTTAAACACTGAAGCTTTCTTT

j_call: TRBJ2-7
d_call: NA
v_call: TRBV10-3
clone_size: once
cdr3_aa: CAIGGLHYEQYF
cdr3_nt: TGTGCCATCGGGGGACTGCACTACGAGCAGTACTTC

j_call: TRBJ2-3
d_call: NA
v_call: TRBV29-1
clone_size: NA
cdr3_aa: CSVAMGLAGVTQYF
cdr3_nt: TGCAGCGTCGCAATGGGACTTGCTGGAGTTACGCAGTATTTT

j_call: TRBJ2-7
d_call: NA
v_call: TRBV28
clone_size: NA
cdr3_aa: CASSFSGYEQYF
cdr3_nt: TGTGCCAGCAGTTTTAGTGGCTACGAGCAGTACTTC

j_call: TRBJ2-7
d_call: NA
v_call: TRBV28
clone_size: NA
cdr3_aa: CCVGRTYEQYF
cdr3_nt: TGTTGTGTAGGGAGGACCTACGAGCAGTACTTC

j_call: TRBJ2-3
d_call: NA
v_call: TRBV6-1
clone_size: NA
cdr3_aa: CASNVRWEQYF
cdr3_nt: TGTGCCAGCAATGTTCGCTGGGAGCAGTATTTT

j_call: TRBJ1-1
d_call: NA
v_call: TRBV29-1
clone_size: NA
cdr3_aa: CSVLRQGTEAFF
cdr3_nt: TGCAGCGTTCTTCGGCAGGGAACTGAAGCTTTCTTT

j_call: TRBJ1-5
d_call: NA
v_call: TRBV2
clone_size: NA
cdr3_aa: CASSPIDQPQHF
cdr3_nt: TGTGCCAGCAGCCCAATAGATCAGCCCCAGCATTTT

j_call: TRBJ2-7
d_call: NA
v_call: TRBV27
clone_size: NA
cdr3_aa: CASSGSSYEQYF
cdr3_nt: TGTGCCAGCAGTGGGTCATCCTACGAGCAGTACTTC

j_call: TRBJ1-5
d_call: NA
v_call: TRBV30
clone_size: NA
cdr3_aa: CAWSVQSVNQPQHF
cdr3_nt: TGTGCCTGGAGTGTACAGAGCGTCAATCAGCCCCAGCATTTT